One sample yielded the 7 T cell receptor beta chains listed below, sequenced in a study of cytomegalovirus exposure and HLA in healthy donors (dated by TCRdb to 2015 to 2018). The library came from the immunoSEQ multiplex PCR assay. The table was pulled from immuneACCESS by TCRdb, which kept in-frame rearrangements only. Such tables lose some clones; where checked, under half of the loss comes from unresolved V genes, and the rest has no known cause. In all, the sample holds under 200,000 clones, and about 80% of those were seen once. The ten largest clones represent more than 6.5% of the sample. The source material was PBMCs. All receptors come from a man aged 18 to 30 in good health and CMV-seropositive.

CDR3 in amino acids: CASSPARGTEAFF. CDR3 DNA: TGTGCCAGCAGCCCCGCTCGGGGGACTGAAGCTTTCTTT. The rearrangement uses TRBV7-9 and TRBJ1-1; possibly TRBD1 for D (5 bases). The CDR3 extends over 13 amino acids. Trimming shortened V by 5 bases and J by 5 bases, and 12 bases separated the two germline ends. Looked up from germline, CDR1 is SEHNR and CDR2 is FQNEAQ (reference sequence).

This chain links TRBV29-1 with TRBJ1-1, with D unclear. The germline gives CDR1 SQVTM, CDR2 ANQGSEA. V gave up 2 bases and J gave up 1 base, with 11 bases separating them. This CDR3 has 14 amino acids. This CDR3 is CSVEKDSTNTEAFF. CDR3 bases: TGCAGCGTTGAAAAGGACTCCACGAACACTGAAGCTTTCTTT.

This clone was seen only once. This rearrangement joins TRBV10-1 to TRBJ1-1; 8 bases are a match to TRBD1. CDR3 size: 14 residues. V dropped 3 bases and J dropped 4; count of bases not matched to a gene: 4. CDR1 and CDR2 (germline): WNHNN, SYGVQD (reference sequence). The CDR3 coding sequence is TGCGCCAGCAGTGACGACAGGGGCTTCACTGAAGCTTTCTTT. Translating gives CASSDDRGFTEAFF.

This chain links TRBV2 with TRBJ2-3; 12 nucleotides line up with TRBD2. Per the germline V gene, CDR1 is SNHLY and CDR2 is FYNNEI. The V segment lost 0 bases and the J segment 3 bases; nucleotides outside the gene matches: 10. CDR3 length: 19 residues. The CDR3: CASSEALLASGRVTDTQYF. In nucleotides, the CDR3 is TGTGCCAGCAGTGAAGCGCTTCTGGCTAGCGGGAGGGTGACAGATACGCAGTATTTT. The variable domain in full, with the rest retrieved from reference TRBV2 and TRBJ2-3, is EPEVTQTPSHQVTQMGQEVILRCVPISNHLYFYWYRQILGQKVEFLVSFYNNEISEKSEIFDDQFSVERPDGSNFTLKIRSTKLEDSAMYFCASSEALLASGRVTDTQYFGPGTRLTVL.

This clone was seen just once. The chain couples TRBV7-9 to TRBJ2-3; 13 nucleotides agree with TRBD2. The V gene end was trimmed by 4 bases and the J gene end by 3 bases; junction bases not matched to a gene: 7. From germline, CDR1 is SEHNR and CDR2 FQNEAQ (reference sequence). The CDR3 length is 17 residues. The CDR3 is CASSSGTSGTSTDTQYF. CDR3 DNA sequence: TGTGCCAGCAGCTCCGGGACTAGCGGGACCTCGACAGATACGCAGTATTTT.

The chain combines TRBV6-5 with TRBJ2-6; TRBD1 aligns across 7 bases. In germline, CDR1 is MNHEY, CDR2 SVGAGI. The CDR3 length is 16 residues. The ends lost 4 bases at V and 0 bases at J; junction bases unmatched: 3. This chain's CDR3 is CASSLGGVSGANVLTF. The CDR3 nucleotides read TGTGCCAGCAGTTTAGGGGGCGTCTCTGGGGCCAACGTCCTGACTTTC.

V is TRBV4-2 and J is TRBJ2-7, with TRBD2 matching 9 bases. In germline, CDR1 is LGHNA, CDR2 YNFKEQ. The CDR3 sequence is 16 residues long. The V segment lost 0 bases and the J segment 6 bases; nucleotides outside the gene matches: 9. The CDR3 DNA follows: TGTGCCAGCAGCCAAGATCGGGCTAGCGGGACTCTCGAGCAGTACTTC. This translates into CASSQDRASGTLEQYF.